This T cell receptor beta chain was obtained from a study of T-cell reconstitution after alpha-beta-depleted transplantation in children. Library preparation (for TCRbeta) was performed with unique molecular identifiers. Each CDR3 protein is one row after TCRdb ran MiXCR on the PCR reads. The sample lists fewer than 700,000 distinct CDR3 sequences; 10% to 15% were seen once. Note on this clonotype: Its antigen is undetermined.

Looked up from germline, CDR1 is DFQATT and CDR2 is SNEGSKA (reference sequence). CDR3 size: 15 residues. J gave up 8 bases and V 0 bases, and 10 bases lay outside the gene matches. Overall study results and limits: It was newly produced T cells that mostly accounted for T-cell counts and diversity one year after transplant. Some patients showed high day-60 TCRbeta diversity, which derived from surviving recipient T cells and thymic progenitors.

Sequenced material: PBMCs, mostly from graft donor cells, taken 360 days after TCRalphabeta/CD19-depleted stem cell transplant. The gene calls are TRBV20-1 and TRBJ2-1; 7 bases match TRBD2. This receptor was identified in a male patient between 10 and 17 years old who had a stem cell transplant for acute myeloid leukemia, so the T cells may come from the graft donor. In DNA, the CDR3 is TGCAGTGCTAGAGATCGGGAGGCCCTACGGTATGAGCAGTTCTTC. This translates into CSARDREALRYEQFF.